The 27 T cell receptor beta chains presented below share a single source sample, sequenced in a study of blood T cell repertoires in COVID-19. The table came from immunoSEQ multiplex PCR; TCRdb's copy has only in-frame clones and leaves some out. The top ten clones hold over 4% of a sample with some 67,000 clones, approximately 90% of them seen once. Sequencing was performed on peripheral blood. The receptors here all came from a young woman with acute or convalescent COVID-19.

This chain connects TRBV2 to TRBJ1-2; the D is unclear. The CDR3 spans 13 residues. The ends were cut back, 8 bases at V and 8 bases at J, with 18 bases in the middle. Germline-derived CDR1 and CDR2 are SNHLY and FYNNEI. CDR3 sequence: CASGTRVPEGYTF. CDR3 DNA: TGTGCCAGCGGTACGAGAGTGCCTGAGGGCTACACCTTC.

V gene TRBV7-6 combines with J gene TRBJ1-6; TRBD1 is a possible D gene (6 bases). Trimming took 3 bases from V and 9 from J, leaving 18 bases between them. Germline V gives CDR1 SGHVS, CDR2 FNYEAQ. CDR3 size: 16 residues. The CDR3 loop is CASSLGAKGTTSPLHF. CDR3 sequence (DNA): TGTGCCAGCAGCTTGGGGGCCAAGGGGACTACTTCACCCCTCCACTTT.

The V gene is TRBV19, the J gene TRBJ1-6; 7 bases align to TRBD1. The V gene's germline CDR1 is LNHDA and CDR2 SQIVND (reference sequence). The CDR3 is made up of 15 amino acids. J was trimmed by 3 bases and V by 5 bases; bases with no gene match: 4. CDR3 amino acids: CASSVDRVYNSPLHF. The CDR3 DNA is TGTGCCAGTAGTGTCGACAGGGTCTATAATTCACCCCTCCACTTT.

CDR3 loop: CASSKAVGLDNEQFF. The CDR3 nucleotides are TGTGCCAGCAGCAAGGCGGTGGGTCTTGACAATGAGCAGTTCTTC. The chain carries TRBV21-1 and TRBJ2-1; the D segment call TRBD2 is taken from the table without a DNA check. TRBV21-1 is labeled a pseudogene. The length of the CDR3 is 15 residues.

The rearrangement joins TRBV15 to TRBJ2-5; 14 bases match TRBD2. Germline CDR1 LNHNV, CDR2 YYDKDF (reference sequence). This CDR3 is built from 16 residues. Germline trimming cut 2 bases from V and 5 bases from J; bases unmatched to any gene: 4. CDR3 sequence: CATSRPRTSGGETQYF. In nucleotides, the CDR3 is TGTGCCACCAGCAGACCAAGGACTAGCGGGGGGGAGACCCAGTACTTC. The variable domain in full, completed from reference TRBV15 and TRBJ2-5, reads DAMVIQNPRYQVTQFGKPVTLSCSQTLNHNVMYWYQQKSSQAPKLLFHYYDKDFNNEADTPDNFQSRRPNTSFCFLDIRSPGLGDTAMYLCATSRPRTSGGETQYFGPGTRLLVL.

The chain uses TRBV7-6 and TRBJ1-4; D is unresolved. The length of the CDR3 is 15 residues. CDR1 and CDR2 from the germline V gene are SGHVS and FNYEAQ. Trimming removed 0 bases at V and 8 bases at J, with 13 bases between. CDR3 sequence reads: CASSLAAPPGEKLFF. The DNA for the CDR3 is TGTGCCAGCAGCTTAGCCGCTCCCCCGGGGGAAAAACTGTTTTTT.

V is TRBV14 and J is TRBJ1-6; D is ambiguous. Trimming shortened V by 3 bases and J by 9 bases, and 21 bases separated the two germline ends. The CDR3 sequence is 17 residues long. Germline values: CDR1 SGHDN, CDR2 FVKESK. CDR3 region: CASSQRGRIGRGSPLHF. For the CDR3, the DNA is TGTGCCAGCAGCCAGCGAGGACGGATCGGGAGAGGTTCACCCCTCCACTTT.

This clone was seen once. The genes are TRBV5-1 and TRBJ2-1; TRBD2 matches 14 bases. J gave up 3 bases and V 3 bases, and 8 bases lay outside the gene matches. This CDR3 has 18 residues. Germline V gives CDR1 SGHRS, CDR2 YFSETQ. CDR3 DNA sequence: TGCGCCAGCAGCTCTGGAGGACTAGCGGGGGGATACTACAATGAGCAGTTCTTC. It codes for CASSSGGLAGGYYNEQFF.

This clone was observed once. The chain links TRBV4-3 to TRBJ2-6; possibly TRBD1 for D (6 bases). Trimming took 0 bases from V and 0 from J, leaving 15 bases between them. Per germline, CDR1 LGHNA and CDR2 YSLEER. CDR3 length: 19 residues. CDR3 amino acids: CASSQEFGQTYSGANVLTF. CDR3 coding DNA: TGCGCCAGCAGCCAAGAGTTCGGACAGACATACTCTGGGGCCAACGTCCTGACTTTC.

The V and J genes are TRBV19 and TRBJ2-7; 7 nucleotides match TRBD1. This CDR3 comprises 15 residues. CDR1 is LNHDA, CDR2 SQIVND, per germline (reference sequence). Germline trimming cut 4 bases from V and 2 bases from J; bases unmatched to any gene: 8. CDR3 sequence reads: CASSTSLTGAYEQYF. DNA of the CDR3: TGTGCCAGTAGTACCTCACTTACAGGGGCCTACGAGCAGTACTTC.

The J gene is TRBJ2-7, the V gene TRBV28; 7 bases match TRBD1. Looked up from germline, CDR1 is MDHEN and CDR2 is SYDVKM. This CDR3 is built from 14 residues. V trimming: 6 bases; J trimming: 0 bases; junction bases outside the gene matches: 5. CDR3 in DNA: TGTGCCAGCAGGAGCCGGGACAGCTCCTACGAGCAGTACTTC. Its protein product is CASRSRDSSYEQYF. The full variable domain, rest sourced from reference TRBV28 and TRBJ2-7, is DVKVTQSSRYLVKRTGEKVFLECVQDMDHENMFWYRQDPGLGLRLIYFSYDVKMKEKGDIPEGYSVSREKKERFSLILESASTNQTSMYLCASRSRDSSYEQYFGPGTRLTVT.

There are a few counts of this clone. The chain combines TRBV11-2 with TRBJ2-2, with TRBD1 matching 9 bases. The germline V gene encodes CDR1 SGHAT and CDR2 FQNNGV. The CDR3 covers 16 residues. With 5 bases clipped from V and 2 bases from J, the junction kept 6 bases outside the gene matches. As DNA, the CDR3 is TGTGCCAGCAGCCCACGGACAGGGGCCAACACCGGGGAGCTGTTTTTT. It translates to CASSPRTGANTGELFF.

This chain connects TRBV27 to TRBJ2-6; the D gene is possibly TRBD1 (6 bases). The germline CDR1 and CDR2 sequences are MNHEY and SMNVEV (reference sequence). Between the trimmed V and J ends, which lost 5 bases and 9 bases, there was a span of 14 bases. CDR3 length equals 14 residues. The CDR3 DNA reads as TGTGCCAGCAGTCCAGGGGTGGCTCTCAACGTCCTGACTTTC. This encodes CASSPGVALNVLTF.

The chain is built from TRBV11-2 and TRBJ1-1, with 7 nucleotides matching TRBD1. This CDR3 is built from 15 residues. With 5 bases clipped from V and 4 bases from J, the junction kept 10 bases outside the gene matches. Per germline, CDR1 SGHAT and CDR2 FQNNGV. The CDR3 nucleotides are TGTGCCAGCAGCCTCAGACAGGGAATCCCCACTGAAGCTTTCTTT. It specifies CASSLRQGIPTEAFF.

The genes are TRBV6-6 and TRBJ2-1; TRBD2 agrees at 10 bases. CDR1 and CDR2 from the germline V gene are MNHNY and SVGAGI (reference sequence). V dropped 10 bases and J dropped 7; count of bases not matched to a gene: 10. The CDR3 runs to 14 residues. In nucleotides, the CDR3 is TGTGCCACCAAGCGGGGGGGCGTTAGGAATGAGCAGTTCTTC. Amino acids: CATKRGGVRNEQFF.

The rearrangement joins TRBV12-3 or TRBV12-4 to TRBJ2-3, with unresolved D. V gave up 3 bases and J gave up 2 bases, with 6 bases separating them. This CDR3 spans 13 amino acids. CDR3 in amino acids: CASSFQATDTQYF. CDR3 nucleotides: TGTGCCAGCAGTTTTCAGGCCACAGATACGCAGTATTTT.

The rearrangement uses TRBV11-2 and TRBJ1-5; tentative D call: TRBD1 (6 bases). Deletions cut 3 bases from V and 6 bases from J, with 9 bases between. Germline CDR1 and CDR2: SGHAT and FQNNGV. The CDR3 is 13 amino acids. CDR3 amino acids: CASSLGAGQPQHF. As DNA, the CDR3 is TGTGCCAGCAGCTTGGGGGCCGGTCAGCCCCAGCATTTT.

The rearrangement joins TRBV4-3 to TRBJ2-1; TRBD2 matches 13 bases. The CDR3 is made up of 16 amino acids. CDR1 and CDR2 from the germline V gene are LGHNA and YSLEER. J was trimmed by 4 bases and V by 3 bases; bases with no gene match: 3. Here the CDR3 reads CASSQRTSGSYNEQFF. CDR3 in DNA: TGCGCCAGCAGCCAGAGGACTAGCGGGAGTTACAATGAGCAGTTCTTC.

This rearrangement joins TRBV7-2 to TRBJ2-3, with 8 bases identical to TRBD2. The CDR3 spans 19 residues. Germline V gene sequence: CDR1 SGHTA, CDR2 FQGNSA. Trimming took 0 bases from V and 1 from J; bases not matched to a gene: 12. The CDR3 nucleotides are TGTGCCAGCAGCTTAGCCCCAACTGGACTAGCAGGGCGCACAGATACGCAGTATTTT. It translates to CASSLAPTGLAGRTDTQYF.

This sequence joins TRBV6-6 and TRBJ1-6, with D tentatively TRBD1 (6 bases). The CDR3 loop spans 23 amino acids. The V gene lost 5 bases and the J gene lost 0 bases, with 32 bases spanning the gap. Germline V gene lookup returns CDR1 MNHNY and CDR2 SVGAGI (reference sequence). The CDR3 nucleotides read TGTGCCAGCAGTCACCTACTTTCGGGGGGCTCTGTTAGGGCTAACTCCTATAATTCACCCCTCCACTTT. Translation: CASSHLLSGGSVRANSYNSPLHF.

The chain links TRBV7-2 to TRBJ1-3, with a tentative D call TRBD1 (5 bases). Germline V CDR1 and CDR2: SGHTA, FQGNSA. Trimming left V 5 bases short and J 0 bases short, with 14 bases between. This CDR3 is built from 16 residues. DNA of the CDR3: TGTGCCAGCAGCCTAGGGGCAGCCGCCTCTGGAAACACCATATATTTT. Its translation is CASSLGAAASGNTIYF. Based on the CDR3 plus reference TRBV7-2 and TRBJ1-3, the full variable domain is GAGVSQSPSNKVTEKGKDVELRCDPISGHTALYWYRQSLGQGLEFLIYFQGNSAPDKSGLPSDRFSAERTGGSVSTLTIQRTQQEDSAVYLCASSLGAAASGNTIYFGEGSWLTVV.

The J gene is TRBJ2-7, the V gene TRBV27; 9 nucleotides agree with TRBD1. In germline, CDR1 is MNHEY, CDR2 SMNVEV (reference sequence). Germline trimming cut 6 bases from V and 5 bases from J; bases unmatched to any gene: 5. CDR3 size: 13 residues. The CDR3 region has the DNA TGTGCCAGCAGAACCGGGACAGGGAACGAGCAGTACTTC. It is translated as CASRTGTGNEQYF.

This sequence joins TRBV6-5 and TRBJ1-2; D gene ambiguous. This CDR3 is built from 13 residues. Trimming removed 6 bases from V and 8 bases from J, with 16 bases in between. Looked up from germline, CDR1 is MNHEY and CDR2 is SVGAGI. Written as DNA, the CDR3 is TGTGCCAGCAGGATACTACCTGATGGGGGCTACACCTTC. Translation gives CASRILPDGGYTF.

The chain carries TRBV13 and TRBJ2-3; no clear D gene. Per germline, CDR1 PRHDT and CDR2 FYEKMQ (reference sequence). V lost 5 bases and J 6 bases, leaving 9 bases between the germline ends. The CDR3 is made up of 12 amino acids. In DNA form, the CDR3 reads TGTGCCAGCAGCGACGACGGGGATACGCAGTATTTT. Amino acids: CASSDDGDTQYF.

The chain links TRBV29-1 to TRBJ2-7; 10 nucleotides align to TRBD2. V lost 4 bases and J lost 1; bases outside the gene matches: 1. Germline V gene data show CDR1 as SQVTM and CDR2 as ANQGSEA. The CDR3 spans 13 residues. CDR3 nucleotides: TGCAGCGTTGTAGCGGGGGGTTCCTACGAGCAGTACTTC. This codes for CSVVAGGSYEQYF.

The chain combines TRBV7-8 with TRBJ2-5; 7 nucleotides line up with TRBD2. CDR3 length: 15 residues. V trimming: 5 bases; J trimming: 5 bases; junction bases outside the gene matches: 11. Germline CDR1 is SGHVS and CDR2 is FQNEAQ. The CDR3 protein is CASSQRDGRRETQYF. In DNA, the CDR3 is TGTGCCAGCAGCCAACGCGACGGGAGGCGTGAGACCCAGTACTTC.

This chain uses TRBV5-4 with TRBJ1-2; 9 positions match TRBD1. CDR1 is SGHNT, CDR2 YYREEE, per germline (reference sequence). This CDR3 has 16 residues. The J segment lost 4 bases and the V segment lost 2 bases, leaving 9 bases of the junction unmatched. The CDR3 spells CASSLGQGTSVYGYTF. As DNA, the CDR3 is TGTGCCAGCAGCTTAGGACAGGGGACCTCTGTCTATGGCTACACCTTC.